A selection of T cell receptor beta chains follows, all from one sample in a study of CD8+ T cells in alopecia areata. This table comes from immunoSEQ multiplex PCR, and its TCRdb copy is limited to in-frame clones, with some not included. The sample holds about 210,000 clones, around 65% seen once. The source was CD4+ T cells sorted from blood, collected at week 4, from a patient treated with tofacitinib. The source of these receptors is a human donor with alopecia areata. CDR3s include the opening cysteine and the closing phenylalanine or tryptophan. Only part of the rows carry a size: once, few, many, or a class if the clone is expanded.

.	TRBV2	TRBJ2-7	CASSEGPYEQYF
few	TRBV9	TRBJ1-2	CASSVQHGYTF
.	TRBV2	TRBJ2-1	CASSGLAIHNEQFF
once	TRBV5-4	TRBJ2-3	CASSLGPLSTDTQYF
.	TRBV9	TRBJ2-1	CASSVGTGIEQFF
few	TRBV6-1	TRBJ1-1	CASSTQGARDTEAFF
.	TRBV29-1	TRBJ2-3	CSVGRQGADTQYF
.	TRBV5-1	TRBJ2-5	CASSLGASGPQETQYF
.	TRBV30	TRBJ1-2	CAWEPGLHRNGYTF
.	TRBV7-9	TRBJ1-1	CASSLTPGQGEAFF
once	TRBV5-1	TRBJ2-2	CASSLGSNTGELFF
once	TRBV5-6	TRBJ1-6	CASSARGLNSPLHF
.	TRBV6-6	TRBJ2-2	CASSYGLNTGELFF
once	TRBV11-2	TRBJ2-7	CASSFGGQTTYEQYF
.	TRBV29-1	TRBJ1-2	CSVGGASYTF
.	TRBV5-6	TRBJ1-2	CASSLRTGNGYTF
.	TRBV7-2	TRBJ1-2	CASSLGRGSGYTF
.	TRBV6-5	TRBJ1-1	CASSSLGRGAFF
.	TRBV2	TRBJ2-7	CASRTGGRYEQYF
.	TRBV7-2	TRBJ1-2	CASSFGQGNYGYTF
.	TRBV19	TRBJ1-5	CASSIRSAGNQPQHF
few	TRBV5-1	TRBJ2-7	CASRQGDDYEQYF
.	TRBV9	TRBJ2-3	CASSVGGTIDTQYF
once	TRBV29-1	TRBJ1-2	CSATDRQANYGYTF
.	TRBV5-6	TRBJ2-2	CASSAGLNFLFF
few	TRBV7-9	TRBJ2-5	CASSYGQGLQETQYF
.	TRBV29-1	TRBJ2-5	CSADTQYF
.	TRBV6-5	TRBJ2-1	CASTRDLQGNEQFF
.	TRBV9	TRBJ1-1	CASGREGRTEAFF
few	TRBV10-3	TRBJ2-7	CAIREDKIPYEQYF
.	TRBV29-1	TRBJ1-1	CSVDTNTEAFF